This TCR beta chain comes out of a study of Tregs in tolerant kidney transplant recipients. The CDR3 runs 13 residues. Germline V gene sequence: CDR1 LNHDA, CDR2 SQIVND (reference sequence). Germline trimming cut 6 bases from V and 10 bases from J; bases unmatched to any gene: 9. TCRdb's copy holds only in-frame clones and misses some; the assay was immunoSEQ multiplex PCR. The table has about 44,000 clones, about 95% seen once. Concerning this clone: Its antigen is not identified.

Source material: Tregs from blood cultured with allogeneic cells. The clonotype comes from a human donor in good health. The J gene is TRBJ2-7, the V gene TRBV19; the match to TRBD2 covers 10 bases. This CDR3 is CASRGELAGTQYF. In DNA form, the CDR3 reads TGTGCCAGTAGAGGGGAACTAGCGGGAACCCAGTACTTC.